Described below is a single TCR beta chain sequence and its context. V dropped 0 bases and J dropped 3; count of bases not matched to a gene: 15. CDR3 length equals 20 residues. Germline-derived CDR1 and CDR2 are LGHNT and FRNRAP. This specimen belongs to a study of blood T cell repertoires in COVID-19. Per the original methods: Reference gene primer amplification gave estimated nucleated cell counts. Some clones are missing from TCRdb's copy, which holds only in-frame ones; the method was immunoSEQ multiplex PCR. The D gene and trimming were derived from the DNA, and the V and J assignments and clone size from that table. Of 300,000 or so clones listed, about 87% are singletons.

The sequencing input was peripheral blood. The origin of this receptor is a middle-aged woman with acute or convalescent COVID-19. J is TRBJ2-1 and V is TRBV12-5; 9 positions match TRBD2. The CDR3 DNA reads TGTGCTAGTGGTTTGGTACTTTCTGGCTTGCGGGGGGGATTCTACAATGAGCAGTTCTTC. Translating it yields CASGLVLSGLRGGFYNEQFF.